The rows below give T cell receptor beta chains drawn from one sample of a study of cytomegalovirus exposure and HLA in healthy donors. Assay used: immunoSEQ multiplex PCR; TCRdb lists only in-frame clones, some missing. The table shows about 130,000 clones, with approximately 69% occurring only once. Sequenced input: PBMCs. The origin of the receptors is a man between 35 and 55 years old in good health and CMV-seropositive. CDR3s include the opening cysteine and the closing phenylalanine or tryptophan. The D gene is left open where the match is weak. Size is omitted from some rows. Given values are once, few, many or a class for expanded clones.

CASSQELTNSPLHF | TGTGCCAGCAGTCAGGAACTTACTAATTCACCCCTCCACTTT | NA | TRBJ1-6 | NA | TRBV28
CASSGGPGQGSYEQYF | TGTGCCAGCAGTGGAGGTCCGGGACAGGGGTCCTACGAGCAGTACTTC | TRBD1 | TRBJ2-7 | NA | TRBV6-1
CASSQTRGSYQETQYF | TGTGCCAGCAGCCAAACGCGCGGGTCCTACCAAGAGACCCAGTACTTC | NA | TRBJ2-5 | NA | TRBV27
CASTPGQGGPGANVLTF | TGTGCCAGTACCCCCGGACAGGGGGGCCCTGGGGCCAACGTCCTGACTTTC | TRBD1 | TRBJ2-6 | NA | TRBV19
CAWSNFGGYGYTF | TGTGCCTGGAGTAACTTCGGGGGCTATGGCTACACCTTC | NA | TRBJ1-2 | NA | TRBV30
CASTETAQETQYF | TGTGCCAGCACGGAAACAGCCCAAGAGACCCAGTACTTC | NA | TRBJ2-5 | NA | TRBV6-5
CASSYAGAQNTEAFF | TGTGCCAGCAGCTATGCGGGGGCTCAGAACACTGAAGCTTTCTTT | NA | TRBJ1-1 | NA | TRBV5-4
CASRWDRTTWNQPQHF | TGTGCCAGCAGATGGGACAGGACGACTTGGAATCAGCCCCAGCATTTT | TRBD1 | TRBJ1-5 | NA | TRBV28
CASRREAGSSYEQYF | TGTGCCAGCAGGAGGGAAGCGGGCAGCTCCTACGAGCAGTACTTC | NA | TRBJ2-7 | NA | TRBV6-1
CASSEIAGDSGDTQYF | TGTGCCAGCAGTGAAATAGCGGGAGACTCTGGAGATACGCAGTATTTT | TRBD2 | TRBJ2-3 | NA | TRBV6-1
CASSVPNSFTDTQYF | TGCGCCAGCAGTGTCCCTAACAGCTTCACAGATACGCAGTATTTT | NA | TRBJ2-3 | NA | TRBV5-1
CASSPGTANTGELFF | TGTGCCAGCAGCCCCGGGACAGCGAACACCGGGGAGCTGTTTTTT | TRBD1 | TRBJ2-2 | NA | TRBV11-3
CAGGVGQGWYGYTF | TGTGCCGGGGGAGTTGGACAGGGGTGGTATGGCTACACCTTC | TRBD1 | TRBJ1-2 | NA | TRBV6-1
CASSLNPTVDGYTF | TGTGCCAGCAGCTTAAATCCGACAGTGGATGGCTACACCTTC | NA | TRBJ1-2 | once | TRBV11-2
CASSVRGRETQYF | TGTGCCAGCAGCGTACGGGGAAGAGAGACCCAGTACTTC | NA | TRBJ2-5 | NA | TRBV9
CASSQARLSRRPDTQYF | TGCGCCAGCAGCCAAGCCCGACTATCTCGCCGTCCAGATACGCAGTATTTT | NA | TRBJ2-3 | NA | TRBV4-1
CASSTRKNSNQPQHF | TGTGCCAGCAGCACCAGGAAAAATAGCAATCAGCCCCAGCATTTT | NA | TRBJ1-5 | NA | TRBV21-1
CASSLEASGRPYEQYF | TGTGCCAGCAGCTTAGAAGCTAGCGGGAGACCCTACGAGCAGTACTTC | TRBD2 | TRBJ2-7 | NA | TRBV7-9
CAWSRDRGNTEAFF | TGTGCCTGGAGTAGGGACAGGGGGAACACTGAAGCTTTCTTT | TRBD1 | TRBJ1-1 | NA | TRBV30
CASSDYRLAGETDTQYF | TGTGCCAGCAGTGACTACCGGCTAGCGGGGGAGACAGATACGCAGTATTTT | TRBD2 | TRBJ2-3 | NA | TRBV2
CASSLNTGGGNEQFF | TGTGCCAGCAGCCTAAATACAGGGGGTGGGAATGAGCAGTTCTTC | TRBD1 | TRBJ2-1 | NA | TRBV11-3
CASSPRGTVEAFF | TGTGCCAGCAGCCCCCGGGGGACTGTTGAAGCTTTCTTT | NA | TRBJ1-1 | NA | TRBV7-8
CASSPPAGARLSTEAFF | TGTGCCAGCAGCCCACCCGCGGGGGCCCGCCTTAGCACTGAAGCTTTCTTT | NA | TRBJ1-1 | NA | TRBV5-6
CASSPPGGRGYSPLHF | TGTGCCAGCAGCCCCCCGGGGGGAAGGGGGTATTCACCCCTCCACTTT | NA | TRBJ1-6 | NA | TRBV7-2
CASSILFGKETDTQYF | TGTGCCAGTAGTATACTTTTCGGGAAAGAGACAGATACGCAGTATTTT | NA | TRBJ2-3 | NA | TRBV19
CASSITGVYGYTF | TGTGCCAGCAGCATTACAGGCGTCTATGGCTACACCTTC | NA | TRBJ1-2 | NA | TRBV5-4
CASSQRTGYLEKLFF | TGTGCCAGCAGTCAGAGGACAGGGTATTTGGAAAAACTGTTTTTT | TRBD1 | TRBJ1-4 | NA | TRBV28
CASSLGLAVETQYF | TGTGCCAGCAGTTTGGGGCTAGCGGTAGAGACCCAGTACTTC | TRBD2 | TRBJ2-5 | NA | TRBV27
CASSLGAHVNTEAFF | TGTGCCAGCAGCTTGGGGGCACACGTGAACACTGAAGCTTTCTTT | NA | TRBJ1-1 | few | TRBV5-4
CATGTGGWSEAFF | TGTGCCACCGGGACAGGGGGCTGGTCTGAAGCTTTCTTT | TRBD1 | TRBJ1-1 | NA | TRBV10-3
CASSKGAKNTEAFF | TGTGCCAGTAGTAAGGGGGCGAAGAACACTGAAGCTTTCTTT | TRBD1 | TRBJ1-1 | NA | TRBV19
CASRPPGMNTEAFF | TGTGCCAGCAGACCGCCAGGGATGAACACTGAAGCTTTCTTT | NA | TRBJ1-1 | NA | TRBV28
CASSLTVTYWAYNEQFF | TGTGCCAGCAGCCTTACAGTGACCTATTGGGCCTACAATGAGCAGTTCTTC | NA | TRBJ2-1 | NA | TRBV11-2
CASSPNRVGETQYF | TGTGCCAGCAGCCCGAACAGGGTTGGGGAGACCCAGTACTTC | NA | TRBJ2-5 | NA | TRBV11-2
CASSLPGQGTYEQYF | TGCGCCAGCAGCTTGCCAGGACAGGGTACCTACGAGCAGTACTTC | TRBD1 | TRBJ2-7 | NA | TRBV5-1
CASSLQWGRPETQYF | TGCGCCAGCAGCTTGCAGTGGGGGCGACCGGAGACCCAGTACTTC | NA | TRBJ2-5 | once | TRBV5-1
CASSLLVNRDRGFTDTQYF | TGTGCCAGTAGTCTCCTGGTAAACCGGGACAGGGGCTTCACAGATACGCAGTATTTT | TRBD1 | TRBJ2-3 | once | TRBV19
CASSSETGALMGTQYF | TGTGCCAGCAGTTCCGAGACAGGGGCCCTTATGGGAACCCAGTACTTC | TRBD1 | TRBJ2-5 | NA | TRBV6-5
CASSGTGGYTGAFF | TGTGCCAGCAGCGGGACAGGGGGTTATACCGGAGCTTTCTTT | TRBD1 | TRBJ1-1 | NA | TRBV6-1
CASSLEGRRAGELFF | TGCGCCAGCAGCTTGGAGGGGCGCAGGGCCGGGGAGCTGTTTTTT | NA | TRBJ2-2 | NA | TRBV5-1
CSSSQDSDNSPLHF | TGTTCCAGCAGCCAGGACAGTGATAATTCACCCCTCCACTTT | NA | TRBJ1-6 | NA | TRBV7-9
CASSLTPAGAYEQYF | TGTGCCAGCAGTTTAACACCTGCCGGGGCCTACGAGCAGTACTTC | NA | TRBJ2-7 | NA | TRBV27
CASSARQGASYEQYF | TGTGCCAGCAGCGCAAGACAGGGGGCTTCCTACGAGCAGTACTTC | TRBD1 | TRBJ2-7 | few | TRBV5-4
CASSLRGEQYF | TGTGCCAGCTCACTACGGGGCGAGCAGTACTTC | NA | TRBJ2-7 | NA | TRBV18
CASSSTSTDTQYF | TGTGCCAGCAGTTCCACTAGCACAGATACGCAGTATTTT | NA | TRBJ2-3 | NA | TRBV27
CASSLFKGQGAPEAFF | TGTGCCAGCAGTTTGTTCAAGGGACAGGGGGCACCTGAAGCTTTCTTT | TRBD1 | TRBJ1-1 | NA | TRBV27
CASRDRGLGDGYTF | TGTGCCAGTAGGGACAGGGGCCTAGGCGATGGCTACACCTTC | TRBD1 | TRBJ1-2 | NA | TRBV19
CASSLGGYEQYF | TGCGCCAGCAGCTTGGGCGGGTACGAGCAGTACTTC | NA | TRBJ2-7 | few | TRBV5-1
CASTSGQGYDGEQFF | TGCGCCAGCACTTCGGGACAGGGGTATGACGGTGAGCAGTTCTTC | TRBD1 | TRBJ2-1 | NA | TRBV5-1
CASSEGQIQATNEKLFF | TGTGCCAGCTCCGAAGGACAGATCCAAGCAACGAATGAAAAACTGTTTTTT | NA | TRBJ1-4 | NA | TRBV18
CAWSVGGTSYEQYF | TGTGCCTGGAGTGTAGGGGGCACCTCCTACGAGCAGTACTTC | TRBD1 | TRBJ2-7 | NA | TRBV30
CASSSEGGRLNEKLFF | TGTGCCAGCAGCTCAGAGGGTGGACGGCTTAATGAAAAACTGTTTTTT | NA | TRBJ1-4 | NA | TRBV9
CASSSYSVDHSPLHF | TGTGCCAGCAGTTCCTACAGTGTAGATCATTCACCCCTCCACTTT | NA | TRBJ1-6 | NA | TRBV28
CASSIEGGFKPQHF | TGTGCCAGTAGTATAGAGGGGGGGTTTAAGCCCCAGCATTTT | NA | TRBJ1-5 | NA | TRBV19
CAIRGGTGELFF | TGTGCCATCAGGGGGGGCACCGGGGAGCTGTTTTTT | NA | TRBJ2-2 | NA | TRBV10-3
CASSGELSNQPQHF | TGTGCCAGCAGTGGGGAGTTGAGCAATCAGCCCCAGCATTTT | NA | TRBJ1-5 | many | TRBV2
CASSRGQGTRDEQFF | TGTGCCAGCAGTAGGGGACAGGGGACCCGCGATGAGCAGTTCTTC | TRBD1 | TRBJ2-1 | NA | TRBV6-5
CASSEYSLAGVAYNEQFF | TGTGCCAGCAGTGAATACTCTTTAGCGGGAGTCGCCTACAATGAGCAGTTCTTC | TRBD2 | TRBJ2-1 | NA | TRBV25-1
CAISDGLAGSYEQYF | TGTGCCATCAGTGATGGTCTAGCGGGGTCCTACGAGCAGTACTTC | TRBD2 | TRBJ2-7 | NA | TRBV10-3
CASSPRAGRSYEQYF | TGTGCCAGCAGCCCCCGAGCGGGCCGCTCCTACGAGCAGTACTTC | NA | TRBJ2-7 | NA | TRBV11-2